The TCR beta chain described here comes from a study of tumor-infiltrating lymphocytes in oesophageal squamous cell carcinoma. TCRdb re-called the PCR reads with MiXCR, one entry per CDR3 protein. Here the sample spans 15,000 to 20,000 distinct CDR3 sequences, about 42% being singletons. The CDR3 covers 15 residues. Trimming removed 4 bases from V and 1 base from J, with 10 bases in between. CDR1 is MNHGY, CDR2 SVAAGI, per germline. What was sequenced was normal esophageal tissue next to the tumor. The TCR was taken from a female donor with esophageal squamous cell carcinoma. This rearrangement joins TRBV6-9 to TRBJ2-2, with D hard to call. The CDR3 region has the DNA TGTGCCAGCAGTTCTAACGGAGTGAACACCGGGGAGCTGTTTTTT. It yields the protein CASSSNGVNTGELFF.